The subject of this entry is one T cell receptor (beta chain). The sample originates from a study of Ad26.COV2.S vaccination and SARS-CoV-2 variants. The CDR3 loop spans 15 amino acids. The germline CDR1 and CDR2 sequences are LNHNV and YYDKDF (reference sequence). Trimming removed 0 bases at V and 2 bases at J, with 7 bases between. Treatment indicated: around 19 received Ad26.COV2.S at low or high dose, single or two shots; several received placebo; per-sample allocation not given. Sampling was done on day 63 after the first vaccine or placebo injection. The vaccine delivered Wuhan-strain SARS-CoV-2 spike through an Ad26 vector. The protocol was immunoSEQ multiplex PCR, while the TCRdb copy is restricted to in-frame clones and leaves out a portion. Here the sample spans under 500,000 clones, around 92% being singletons.

The source was peripheral blood, collected in a trial of Ad26.COV2.S vaccine versus placebo. V usage is TRBV15 and J usage is TRBJ1-4; D gene ambiguous. The TCR was taken from a person aged 18-60 years who received the Ad26.COV2.S COVID-19 vaccine or a placebo. CDR3 in DNA: TGTGCCACCAGCAGAGATGCCGGGACTAATGAAAAACTGTTTTTT. As protein: CATSRDAGTNEKLFF. Looking up the rest from reference TRBV15 and TRBJ1-4 gives the full variable domain: DAMVIQNPRYQVTQFGKPVTLSCSQTLNHNVMYWYQQKSSQAPKLLFHYYDKDFNNEADTPDNFQSRRPNTSFCFLDIRSPGLGDTAMYLCATSRDAGTNEKLFFGSGTQLSVL.